The 7 T cell receptor beta chains below all came from one sample that was sequenced in a study of CXCR3-negative and CXCR3-positive naive CD8 T cells. Overall study results and limits: TRB CDR3s were more hydrophobic in CXCR3-positive than in CXCR3-negative naive cells.

UMI-labeled 5' RACE yielded the TRB cDNA libraries. Reprocessing the 5' RACE reads, TCRdb reports a single entry for every CDR3 protein and omits DNA. The sample data list 75,000 to 100,000 distinct CDR3 sequences. Their recognized antigens are unknown. The sample taken for sequencing was naive CXCR3+ CD8+ T cells from blood. Noted subset: CD45RO-CCR7+CD27+CD95- naive CD8+ T cells expressing CXCR3 (TNR3+). The receptors derive from a human donor in good health. Some clones in this sample may be carry-over from other donors' samples.

This chain joins TRBV7-7 and TRBJ2-1; TCRdb returns TRBD1, unconfirmable since there is no DNA. The CDR3 sequence is 15 residues long. Germline lookup yields CDR1 SSHAT and CDR2 FNYEAQ (reference sequence). The CDR3 sequence is CASSLGALPGDEQFF.

The V gene is TRBV5-4, the J gene TRBJ2-1; the TCRdb D gene call, TRBD1, has no DNA to confirm it. The CDR3 totals 16 residues. Germline assignment: CDR1 SGHNT and CDR2 YYREEE (reference sequence). The CDR3 loop is CASSFSGRGSYNEQFF.

The V call is TRBV29-1, the J call TRBJ1-2. Germline-derived CDR1 and CDR2 are SQVTM and ANQGSEA. The CDR3 totals 15 residues. The CDR3 loop is CSVDASEGLYYGYTF. Variable domain in full (rest from reference TRBV29-1 and TRBJ1-2): SAVISQKPSRDICQRGTSLTIQCQVDSQVTMMFWYRQQPGQSLTLIATANQGSEATYESGFVIDKFPISRPNLTFSTLTVSNMSPEDSSIYLCSVDASEGLYYGYTFGSGTRLTVV.

The genes are TRBV4-3 and TRBJ2-7; TCRdb proposes TRBD1, but this gene call is untestable without DNA. Germline V gene lookup returns CDR1 LGHNA and CDR2 YSLEER. This CDR3 is built from 13 residues. CDR3: CASSPGGGGEQYF.

V usage is TRBV28 and J usage is TRBJ2-7; the D gene TCRdb calls, TRBD1, cannot be checked with no DNA. The CDR3 is made up of 14 amino acids. CDR1 is MDHEN and CDR2 is SYDVKM in the germline V gene. Here the CDR3 reads CASRMGQVIYEQYF. The variable domain in full, with the rest retrieved from reference TRBV28 and TRBJ2-7, is DVKVTQSSRYLVKRTGEKVFLECVQDMDHENMFWYRQDPGLGLRLIYFSYDVKMKEKGDIPEGYSVSREKKERFSLILESASTNQTSMYLCASRMGQVIYEQYFGPGTRLTVT.

The gene calls are TRBV27 and TRBJ1-5. The CDR3 is 14 residues long. CDR1 and CDR2 from the germline V gene are MNHEY and SMNVEV (reference sequence). The CDR3: CASSLSGLNQPQHF.

V usage is TRBV7-7 and J usage is TRBJ2-2; TCRdb's D call, TRBD1, is unchecked because there is no DNA. CDR3 length: 13 amino acids. Germline V gene sequence: CDR1 SSHAT, CDR2 FNYEAQ (reference sequence). CDR3 region: CASSFPGSGELFF.